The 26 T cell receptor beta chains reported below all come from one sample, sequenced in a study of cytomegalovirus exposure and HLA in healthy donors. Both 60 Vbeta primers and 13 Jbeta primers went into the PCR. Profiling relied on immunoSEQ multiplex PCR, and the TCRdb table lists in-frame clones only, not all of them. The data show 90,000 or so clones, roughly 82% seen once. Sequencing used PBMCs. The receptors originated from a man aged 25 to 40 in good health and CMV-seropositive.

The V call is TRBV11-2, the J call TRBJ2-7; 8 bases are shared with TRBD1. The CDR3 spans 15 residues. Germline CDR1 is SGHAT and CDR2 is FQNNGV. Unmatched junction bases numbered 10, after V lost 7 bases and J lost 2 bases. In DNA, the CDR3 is TGTGCCAGCACCCCCCGACAGGGGCCGACCTACGAGCAGTACTTC. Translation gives CASTPRQGPTYEQYF. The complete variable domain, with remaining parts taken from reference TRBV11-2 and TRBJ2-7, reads EAGVAQSPRYKIIEKRQSVAFWCNPISGHATLYWYQQILGQGPKLLIQFQNNGVVDDSQLPKDRFSAERLKGVDSTLKIQPAKLEDSAVYLCASTPRQGPTYEQYFGPGTRLTVT.

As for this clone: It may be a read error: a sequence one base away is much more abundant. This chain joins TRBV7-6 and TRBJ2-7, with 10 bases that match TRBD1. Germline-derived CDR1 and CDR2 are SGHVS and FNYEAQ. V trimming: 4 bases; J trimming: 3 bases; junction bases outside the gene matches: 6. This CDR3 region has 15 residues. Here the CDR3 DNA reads TGTGCCAGCAGCTCGGGACAGGGGATCCACTACGAGCAGTACTTC. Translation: CASSSGQGIHYEQYF.

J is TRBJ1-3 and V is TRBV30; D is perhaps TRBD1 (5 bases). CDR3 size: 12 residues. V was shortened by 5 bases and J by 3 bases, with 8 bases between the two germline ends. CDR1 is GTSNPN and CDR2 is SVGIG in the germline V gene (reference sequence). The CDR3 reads CAWQGGGNTIYF. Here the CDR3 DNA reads TGTGCCTGGCAGGGTGGTGGAAACACCATATATTTT.

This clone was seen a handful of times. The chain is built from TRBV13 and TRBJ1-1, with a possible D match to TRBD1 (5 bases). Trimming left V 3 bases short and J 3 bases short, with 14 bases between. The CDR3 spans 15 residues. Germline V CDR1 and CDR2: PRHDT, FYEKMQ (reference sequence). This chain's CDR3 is CASSFQTGEDTEAFF. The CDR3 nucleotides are TGTGCCAGCAGCTTTCAAACAGGAGAGGACACTGAAGCTTTCTTT.

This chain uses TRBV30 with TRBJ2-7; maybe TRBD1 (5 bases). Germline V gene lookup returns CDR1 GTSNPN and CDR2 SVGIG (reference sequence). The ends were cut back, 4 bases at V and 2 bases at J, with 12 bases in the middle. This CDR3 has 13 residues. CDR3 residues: CAWTGDRPYEQYF. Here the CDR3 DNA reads TGTGCCTGGACCGGAGACAGACCCTACGAGCAGTACTTC.

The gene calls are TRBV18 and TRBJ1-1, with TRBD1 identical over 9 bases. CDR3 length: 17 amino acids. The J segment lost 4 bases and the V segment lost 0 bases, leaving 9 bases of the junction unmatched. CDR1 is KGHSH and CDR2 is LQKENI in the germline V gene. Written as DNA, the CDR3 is TGTGCCAGCTCACCACCGGGTTACGGACAGGGGAGCACTGAAGCTTTCTTT. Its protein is CASSPPGYGQGSTEAFF.

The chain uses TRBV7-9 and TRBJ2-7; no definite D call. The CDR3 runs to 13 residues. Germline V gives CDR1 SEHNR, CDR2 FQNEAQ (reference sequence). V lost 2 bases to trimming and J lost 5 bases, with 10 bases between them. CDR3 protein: CASSLPRLDEQYF. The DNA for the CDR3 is TGTGCCAGCAGCTTACCGAGGCTAGACGAGCAGTACTTC.

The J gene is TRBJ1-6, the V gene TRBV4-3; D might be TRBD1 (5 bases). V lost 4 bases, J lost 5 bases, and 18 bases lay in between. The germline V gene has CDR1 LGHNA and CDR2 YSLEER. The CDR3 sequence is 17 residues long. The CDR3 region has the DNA TGCGCCAGCAGCCCCTCCCAGGGCGGCGCTAATAATTCACCCCTCCACTTT. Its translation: CASSPSQGGANNSPLHF.

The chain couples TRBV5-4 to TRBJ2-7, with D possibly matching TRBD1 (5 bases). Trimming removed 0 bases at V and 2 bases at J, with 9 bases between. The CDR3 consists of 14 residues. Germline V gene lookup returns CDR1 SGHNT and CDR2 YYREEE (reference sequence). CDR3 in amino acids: CASSLGQRPYEQYF. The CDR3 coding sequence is TGTGCCAGCAGCTTGGGACAGAGACCCTACGAGCAGTACTTC.

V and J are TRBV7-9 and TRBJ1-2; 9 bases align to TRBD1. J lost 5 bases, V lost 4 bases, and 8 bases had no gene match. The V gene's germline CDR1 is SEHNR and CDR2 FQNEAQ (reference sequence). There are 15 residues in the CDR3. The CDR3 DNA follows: TGTGCCAGCAGCTCCACTGGACAGGGGAATTATGGCTACACCTTC. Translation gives CASSSTGQGNYGYTF.

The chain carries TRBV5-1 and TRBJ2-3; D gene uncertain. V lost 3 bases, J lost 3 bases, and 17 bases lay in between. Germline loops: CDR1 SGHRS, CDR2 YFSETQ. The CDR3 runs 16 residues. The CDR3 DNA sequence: TGCGCCAGCAGCTATACGGCACTACCTAGTACAGATACGCAGTATTTT. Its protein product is CASSYTALPSTDTQYF.

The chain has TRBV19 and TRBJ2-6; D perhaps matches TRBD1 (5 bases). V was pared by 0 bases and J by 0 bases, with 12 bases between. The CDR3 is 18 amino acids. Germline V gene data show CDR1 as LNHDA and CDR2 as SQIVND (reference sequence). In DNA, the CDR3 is TGTGCCAGTAGTATAGATGCCCAGGGTTTCTCTGGGGCCAACGTCCTGACTTTC. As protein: CASSIDAQGFSGANVLTF.

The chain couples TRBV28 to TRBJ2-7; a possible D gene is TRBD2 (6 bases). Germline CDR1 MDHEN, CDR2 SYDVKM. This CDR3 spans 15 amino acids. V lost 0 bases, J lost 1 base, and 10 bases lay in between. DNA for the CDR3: TGTGCCAGCAGTTTATGGTCCGGGGGTTCCTACGAGCAGTACTTC. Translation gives CASSLWSGGSYEQYF.

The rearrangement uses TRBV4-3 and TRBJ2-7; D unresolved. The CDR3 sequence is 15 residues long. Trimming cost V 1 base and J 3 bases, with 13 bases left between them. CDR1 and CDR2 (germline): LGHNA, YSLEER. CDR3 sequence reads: CASSQGTFADYEQYF. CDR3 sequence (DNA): TGCGCCAGCAGCCAAGGAACGTTCGCGGACTACGAGCAGTACTTC.

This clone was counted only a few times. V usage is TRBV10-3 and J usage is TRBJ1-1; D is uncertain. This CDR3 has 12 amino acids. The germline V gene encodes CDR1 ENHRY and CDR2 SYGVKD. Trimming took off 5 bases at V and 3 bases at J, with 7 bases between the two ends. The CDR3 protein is CAISNRDTEAFF. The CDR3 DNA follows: TGTGCCATCAGTAATCGTGACACTGAAGCTTTCTTT.

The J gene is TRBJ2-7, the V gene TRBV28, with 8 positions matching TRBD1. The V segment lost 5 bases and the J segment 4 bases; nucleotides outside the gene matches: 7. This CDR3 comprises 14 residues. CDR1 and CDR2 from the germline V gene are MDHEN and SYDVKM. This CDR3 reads CASSRQGSPYEQYF. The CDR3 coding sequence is TGTGCCAGCAGTAGACAGGGGTCTCCGTACGAGCAGTACTTC.

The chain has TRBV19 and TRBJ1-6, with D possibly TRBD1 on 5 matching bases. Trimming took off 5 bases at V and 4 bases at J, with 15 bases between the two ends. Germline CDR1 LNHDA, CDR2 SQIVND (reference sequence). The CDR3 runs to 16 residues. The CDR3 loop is CASSPRDFGYNSPLHF. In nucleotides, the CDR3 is TGTGCCAGTAGTCCAAGGGACTTCGGGTATAATTCACCCCTCCACTTT.

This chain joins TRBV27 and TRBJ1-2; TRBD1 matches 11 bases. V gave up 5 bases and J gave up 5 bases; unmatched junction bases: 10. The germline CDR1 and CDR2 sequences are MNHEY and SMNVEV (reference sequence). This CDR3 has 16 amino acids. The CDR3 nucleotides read TGTGCCAGCAGTCCACCAGGGACAGGGGGAAGGTATGGCTACACCTTC. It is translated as CASSPPGTGGRYGYTF.

The CDR3 DNA reads as TGTGCCAGCAGGCAGGGGGAGTATGGCTACACCTTC. This translates into CASRQGEYGYTF. This chain uses TRBV27 with TRBJ1-2; 7 bases align to TRBD1. With 6 bases clipped from V and 5 bases from J, the junction kept 3 bases outside the gene matches. This CDR3 contains 12 residues. CDR1 and CDR2 from the germline V gene are MNHEY and SMNVEV (reference sequence).

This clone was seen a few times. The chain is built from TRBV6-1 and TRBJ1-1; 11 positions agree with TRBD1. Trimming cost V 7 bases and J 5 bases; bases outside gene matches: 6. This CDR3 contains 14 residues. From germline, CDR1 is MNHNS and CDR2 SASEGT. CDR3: CASKVGTGGTEAFF. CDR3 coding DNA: TGTGCCAGCAAAGTCGGGACAGGGGGTACTGAAGCTTTCTTT.

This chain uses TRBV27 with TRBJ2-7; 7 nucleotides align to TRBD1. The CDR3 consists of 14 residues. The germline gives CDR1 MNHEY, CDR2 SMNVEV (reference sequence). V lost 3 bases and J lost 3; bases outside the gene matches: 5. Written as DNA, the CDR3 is TGTGCCAGCAGTTTGACAGGGAATGGCTACGAGCAGTACTTC. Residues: CASSLTGNGYEQYF.

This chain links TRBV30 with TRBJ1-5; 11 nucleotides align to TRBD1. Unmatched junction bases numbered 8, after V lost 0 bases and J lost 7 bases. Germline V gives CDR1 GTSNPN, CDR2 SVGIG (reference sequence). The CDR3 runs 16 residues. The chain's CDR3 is CAWSVPRTGGGQPQHF. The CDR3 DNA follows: TGTGCCTGGAGTGTACCACGGACAGGGGGCGGACAGCCCCAGCATTTT.

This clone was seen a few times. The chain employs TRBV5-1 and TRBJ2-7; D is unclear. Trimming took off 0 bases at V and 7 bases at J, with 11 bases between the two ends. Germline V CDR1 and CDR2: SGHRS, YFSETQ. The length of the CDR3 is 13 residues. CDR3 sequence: CASSLEPSREQYF. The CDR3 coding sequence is TGCGCCAGCAGCTTGGAACCCTCGCGGGAGCAGTACTTC.

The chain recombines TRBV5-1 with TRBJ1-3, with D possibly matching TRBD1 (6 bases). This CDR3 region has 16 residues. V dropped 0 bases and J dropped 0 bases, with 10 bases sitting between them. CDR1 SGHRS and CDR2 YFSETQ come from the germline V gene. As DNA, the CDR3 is TGCGCCAGCAGCTTGGCCAGGGGAGTCTCTGGAAACACCATATATTTT. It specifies CASSLARGVSGNTIYF. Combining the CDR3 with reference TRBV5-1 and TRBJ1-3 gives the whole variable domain KAGVTQTPRYLIKTRGQQVTLSCSPISGHRSVSWYQQTPGQGLQFLFEYFSETQRNKGNFPGRFSGRQFSNSRSEMNVSTLELGDSALYLCASSLARGVSGNTIYFGEGSWLTVV.

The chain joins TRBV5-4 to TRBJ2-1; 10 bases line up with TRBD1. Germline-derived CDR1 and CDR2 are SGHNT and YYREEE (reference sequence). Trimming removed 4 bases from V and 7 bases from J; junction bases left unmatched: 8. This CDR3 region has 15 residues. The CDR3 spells CASSRGRQGANEQFF. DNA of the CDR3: TGTGCCAGCAGCCGGGGGAGACAGGGGGCAAATGAGCAGTTCTTC.

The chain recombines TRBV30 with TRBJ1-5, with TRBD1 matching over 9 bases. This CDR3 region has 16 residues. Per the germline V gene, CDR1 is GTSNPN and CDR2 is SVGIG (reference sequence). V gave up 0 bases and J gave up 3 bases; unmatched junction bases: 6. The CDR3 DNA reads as TGTGCCTGGAGTGTAAGGACAGGGGTTTACAATCAGCCCCAGCATTTT. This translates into CAWSVRTGVYNQPQHF. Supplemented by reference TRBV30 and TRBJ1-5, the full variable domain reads SQTIHQWPATLVQPVGSPLSLECTVEGTSNPNLYWYRQAAGRGLQLLFYSVGIGQISSEVPQNLSASRPQDRQFILSSKKLLLSDSGFYLCAWSVRTGVYNQPQHFGDGTRLSIL.